This T cell receptor (beta chain) was documented in a study of control samples from healthy donors and cancer patients. Data came from immunoSEQ multiplex PCR; TCRdb stores just in-frame clones and leaves some out. Here the sample spans fewer than 200,000 clones, roughly 94% being singletons. Germline CDR1 and CDR2: KGHDR and SFDVKD. V shed 7 bases and J shed 1 base, with 3 bases lying between them. The CDR3 runs to 12 residues. The specimen sequenced was PBMCs. The chain carries TRBV24-1 and TRBJ2-2; the D is unclear. The receptor was isolated from a man in his 60s with colorectal cancer. As DNA, the CDR3 is TGTGCCACCAGCCAGAACACCGGGGAGCTGTTTTTT. This codes for CATSQNTGELFF.